This paragraph covers one T cell receptor beta chain sequence. Its antigen is unidentified. The sort gate was single viable CD3+CD4+CD8-CD45RO+ cells for memory CD4+ T cells. This sample was included in a study of memory CD4+ T cells and cytomegalovirus serostatus. Produced via immunoSEQ multiplex PCR; TCRdb's table is partial and in-frame only. The sample records 55,000 or so clones, 80% to 85% being singletons. CDR1 is SGDLS, CDR2 YYNGEE, per germline. There are 15 residues in the CDR3. V shed 0 bases, J shed 2 bases, and the junction held 1 base outside the gene matches. Study-level results: Each of around 69 CMV-associated TCRbeta sequences occurred in one to five individuals.

V is TRBV9 and J is TRBJ2-3; the match to TRBD2 covers 9 bases. The sample was memory CD4+ T cells from blood. The receptor comes from an adult in good health and CMV-seropositive. The DNA for the CDR3 is TGTGCCAGCAGCGTAGCTAGCGGGATCACAGATACGCAGTATTTT. Protein sequence: CASSVASGITDTQYF.